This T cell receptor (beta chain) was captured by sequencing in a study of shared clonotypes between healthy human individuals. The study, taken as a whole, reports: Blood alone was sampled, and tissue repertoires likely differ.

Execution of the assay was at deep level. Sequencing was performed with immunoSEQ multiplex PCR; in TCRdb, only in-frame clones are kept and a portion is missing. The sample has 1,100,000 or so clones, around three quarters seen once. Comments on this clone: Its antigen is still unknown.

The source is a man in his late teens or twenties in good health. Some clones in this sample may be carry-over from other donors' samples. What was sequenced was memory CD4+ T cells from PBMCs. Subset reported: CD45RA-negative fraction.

The CDR3 DNA is TGTGCCAGCTCACCCATAGGTCCCTCTTGGGAGCAGTACTTC. Protein: CASSPIGPSWEQYF. The rearrangement uses TRBV18 and TRBJ2-7; D gene unclear. This CDR3 spans 14 amino acids. Germline CDR1 and CDR2: KGHSH and LQKENI. V dropped 3 bases and J dropped 7 bases, with 16 bases sitting between them.